This is a list of T cell receptor beta chains from one sample in a study of OX40 agonist ivuxolimab in advanced cancers. TCRdb's table, derived via immunoSEQ multiplex PCR, lists solely in-frame clones and lacks some. This table has roughly 80,000 clones, around nine tenths appearing once. The material was CD4+ or CD8+ T cells sorted from blood, obtained in a trial of the OX40 agonist ivuxolimab. Source of these receptors: an adult with an advanced solid tumor such as melanoma, head and neck, liver or kidney cancer. CDR3s include the opening cysteine and the closing phenylalanine or tryptophan. Fields, in order: D gene, V gene, J gene, clone size, CDR3 DNA, CDR3 protein. D genes are given only for firm matches. Some rows have no size entry. The others give once, few or many, or a class for an expanded clone.

D gene: .; V gene: TRBV18; J gene: TRBJ1-1; clone size: once; CDR3 DNA: TGTGCCAGCTCACCAACAAACGGACCTCGAGATGAAGCTTTCTTT; CDR3 protein: CASSPTNGPRDEAFF
D gene: .; V gene: TRBV11-2; J gene: TRBJ2-3; clone size: .; CDR3 DNA: TGTGCCAGCAGCTCCCCGGGACTTAGCACAGATACGCAGTATTTT; CDR3 protein: CASSSPGLSTDTQYF
D gene: TRBD1; V gene: TRBV6-5; J gene: TRBJ1-2; clone size: .; CDR3 DNA: TGTGCCAGCACCGGGGACAGAGGAGGCTACACCTTC; CDR3 protein: CASTGDRGGYTF
D gene: .; V gene: TRBV5-8; J gene: TRBJ1-2; clone size: .; CDR3 DNA: TGTGCCAGCAGCTTGGCCTTGAGTAACTATGGCTACACCTTC; CDR3 protein: CASSLALSNYGYTF
D gene: .; V gene: TRBV9; J gene: TRBJ1-5; clone size: .; CDR3 DNA: TGTGCCAGCAGCAGGGGTTCAGGGAATCAGCCCCAGCATTTT; CDR3 protein: CASSRGSGNQPQHF
D gene: .; V gene: TRBV25-1; J gene: TRBJ2-3; clone size: .; CDR3 DNA: TGTGCCAGCAGTGAACGGGGGAGAGGCACAGATACGCAGTATTTT; CDR3 protein: CASSERGRGTDTQYF
D gene: .; V gene: TRBV6-1; J gene: TRBJ2-3; clone size: .; CDR3 DNA: TGTGCCAGCAGTGAGGTTGGGGGGCTCGCAGATACGCAGTATTTT; CDR3 protein: CASSEVGGLADTQYF
D gene: .; V gene: TRBV5-1; J gene: TRBJ2-3; clone size: .; CDR3 DNA: TGCGCCAGCAGATTCCTAGGGAGTCCAGAAGATACGCAGTATTTT; CDR3 protein: CASRFLGSPEDTQYF
D gene: .; V gene: TRBV11-3; J gene: TRBJ2-7; clone size: .; CDR3 DNA: TGTGCCAGCAGCTTAACGGGGGTGAGCTACGAGCAGTACTTC; CDR3 protein: CASSLTGVSYEQYF
D gene: TRBD2; V gene: TRBV28; J gene: TRBJ2-3; clone size: .; CDR3 DNA: TGTGCCAGCAGTTTATGGGGGGCTAGCGGGAGCCCAGATACGCAGTATTTT; CDR3 protein: CASSLWGASGSPDTQYF
D gene: TRBD2; V gene: TRBV28; J gene: TRBJ2-2; clone size: .; CDR3 DNA: TGTGCCAGCACGAGGAGCGGGAGGGCCGACACCGGGGAGCTGTTTTTT; CDR3 protein: CASTRSGRADTGELFF